This is a list of T cell receptor beta chains from one sample in a study of vaccination effects on CD4 cells after COVID-19. Clones were sequenced by immunoSEQ multiplex PCR, and TCRdb holds only the in-frame ones, with some missing. The table includes some 65,000 clones, less than 85% detected once. No antigen has been assigned to these receptors. The material was CD4+ T cells from PBMCs cultured with HCoV-NL63 spike peptides, obtained before COVID-19 vaccination. Source of these receptors: a human donor who received a COVID-19 vaccine. The CDR3 runs from the conserved cysteine through the conserved F or W. Each record gives: D gene, clone size, V gene, J gene, CDR3 DNA, CDR3 protein. The D gene is left open where the match is weak. Clone size is shown for a subset of rows, as once, few, many or a class of expanded clone.

>TRBD1|few|TRBV19|TRBJ1-1
TGTGCCAGTAGTCCGCGGACAGGGGCGGAGGTCACTGAAGCTTTCTTT
CASSPRTGAEVTEAFF
>TRBD1|-|TRBV19|TRBJ1-5
TGTGCCAGTAGTGCCCGGACAGGGGGCAATCAGCCCCAGCATTTT
CASSARTGGNQPQHF
>-|-|TRBV7-2|TRBJ1-2
TGTGCCAGCAGCTTTTCGGAGGGTTGGGGCTACACCTTC
CASSFSEGWGYTF
>TRBD1|-|TRBV6-2/TRBV6-3|TRBJ2-3
TGTGCCAGCAGCCCCCCCGGACAGGTCACAGATACGCAGTATTTT
CASSPPGQVTDTQYF
>TRBD1|few|TRBV28|TRBJ1-6
TGTGCCAGCAGTTCCTCCGGGACAGGGGGCTATAATTCACCCCTCCACTTT
CASSSSGTGGYNSPLHF
>TRBD1|-|TRBV19|TRBJ2-5
TGTGCCAGTAGGGACAGGGGGCAAGAGACCCAGTACTTC
CASRDRGQETQYF
>-|-|TRBV12-3/TRBV12-4|TRBJ1-1
TGTGCCAGCAGGCTCGGGCAGAACACTGAAGCTTTCTTT
CASRLGQNTEAFF
>TRBD2|once|TRBV18|TRBJ2-1
TGTGCCAGCTCTCAACAGGAGGGGAGGGGTGAGCAGTTCTTC
CASSQQEGRGEQFF
>-|-|TRBV5-4|TRBJ2-5
TGTGCCAGCAGCTCGGATGTCCAAGAGACCCAGTACTTC
CASSSDVQETQYF
>-|-|TRBV18|TRBJ1-5
TGTGCCAGCTCACCACAGGGTCGAAGCAATCAGCCCCAGCATTTT
CASSPQGRSNQPQHF
>-|-|TRBV28|TRBJ1-6
TGTGCCAGCAGTTTTGCAGGGAGGGACGGTCCACCCCTCCACTTT
CASSFAGRDGPPLHF
>-|-|TRBV3-1/TRBV3-2|TRBJ1-1
TGTGCCAGCAGCCAAGATCACAACACTGAAGCTTTCTTT
CASSQDHNTEAFF
>-|-|TRBV3-1/TRBV3-2|TRBJ1-1
TGTGCCAGCAGCCATAACAGGGCCCTATCTGAAGCTTTCTTT
CASSHNRALSEAFF
>TRBD1|-|TRBV2|TRBJ2-3
TGTGCCAGCAGCCGGGACAGGGACGCAGATACGCAGTATTTT
CASSRDRDADTQYF
>TRBD1|-|TRBV19|TRBJ2-3
TGTGCCAGTAGTATCTGGGACAGGGGGACAGATACGCAGTATTTT
CASSIWDRGTDTQYF
>-|-|TRBV18|TRBJ2-4
TGTGCCAGCTCACCACTCTCAGGAGGGTTGGCCAAAAACATTCAGTACTTC
CASSPLSGGLAKNIQYF
>TRBD1|-|TRBV24-1|TRBJ2-1
TGTGCCACCAGTGAAAACCGGGACAGGGACTACAATGAGCAGTTCTTC
CATSENRDRDYNEQFF
>TRBD1|-|TRBV28|TRBJ2-5
TGTGCCAGCAGTTCCCGGACAGGGGAGCTCGGAGAGACCCAGTACTTC
CASSSRTGELGETQYF
>TRBD2|-|TRBV7-2|TRBJ2-5
TGTGCCAGCGAAGAAGCGGGGGGGCCGCGCAAGACCCAGTACTTC
CASEEAGGPRKTQYF
>-|-|TRBV19|TRBJ1-2
TGTGCCAGTAGTACAGGGAGCGACTATGGCTACACCTTC
CASSTGSDYGYTF
>-|-|TRBV3-1/TRBV3-2|TRBJ1-2
TGTGCCAGCAGCCAAGCTCACAAACCGAGAGGCTACACCTTC
CASSQAHKPRGYTF
>-|-|TRBV3-1/TRBV3-2|TRBJ1-3
TGTGCCAGCAGCCATTTTATTGACAGCTCTGGAAACACCATATATTTT
CASSHFIDSSGNTIYF
>-|-|TRBV9|TRBJ2-1
TGTGCCAGCAGCGTAGAGGGGGCGGGATACAATGAGCAGTTCTTC
CASSVEGAGYNEQFF
>TRBD2|-|TRBV27|TRBJ2-3
TGTGCCAGCAGTTTCCGACTAGCGGGGGTTTCTAGCACAGATACGCAGTATTTT
CASSFRLAGVSSTDTQYF
>TRBD1|-|TRBV18|TRBJ1-5
TGTGCCAGCTCACCAACAGGGGCCGCAAGCAATCAGCCCCAGCATTTT
CASSPTGAASNQPQHF
>TRBD2|-|TRBV3-1/TRBV3-2|TRBJ2-5
TGTGCCAGCAGCTATATGTTGGCGGGGGGGTTCCAAGAGACCCAGTACTTC
CASSYMLAGGFQETQYF
>-|-|TRBV6-5|TRBJ1-2
TGTGCCAGCAGGGGGGGGGCAGGAAGAGACTATGGCTACACCTTC
CASRGGAGRDYGYTF
>TRBD1|-|TRBV7-2|TRBJ2-2
TGTGCCAGCAGCCAACAGGACAGGCGTTCCGGGGAGCTGTTTTTT
CASSQQDRRSGELFF
>TRBD1|-|TRBV9|TRBJ1-6
TGTGCCAGCAGCGCAGGTGGGACAGAAAGGGCTTCACCCCTCCACTTT
CASSAGGTERASPLHF
>-|-|TRBV14|TRBJ2-5
TGTGCCAGCAGTCGGATAACGCTACTTCAAGAGACCCAGTACTTC
CASSRITLLQETQYF
>-|-|TRBV3-1/TRBV3-2|TRBJ2-3
TGTGCCAGCAGCCCCCTGGCTCACACAGATACGCAGTATTTT
CASSPLAHTDTQYF
>-|-|TRBV29-1|TRBJ2-3
TGCAGCGTTGAAGACCCTAGGGATCATACGCAGTATTTT
CSVEDPRDHTQYF
>-|-|TRBV5-8|TRBJ2-1
TGTGCCAGCAGCTTAAAGGGTAGGGATCACAATGAGCAGTTCTTC
CASSLKGRDHNEQFF
>-|-|TRBV18|TRBJ1-5
TGTGCCAGCTCACCACCGAACAGCAATCAGCCCCAGCATTTT
CASSPPNSNQPQHF
>TRBD2|-|TRBV7-2|TRBJ2-3
TGTGCCAGCAGCTATATAGCGGGGGGCGGAGATACGCAGTATTTT
CASSYIAGGGDTQYF
>-|-|TRBV27|TRBJ1-5
TGTGCCAGCAGTTTTGGGTATTTGCAGCCCCAGCATTTT
CASSFGYLQPQHF
>TRBD2|-|TRBV12-5|TRBJ2-1
TGTGCTAGTGGTTTGGCTAGCGGGGGGGTCAATGAGCAGTTCTTC
CASGLASGGVNEQFF
>TRBD1|-|TRBV2|TRBJ2-6
TGTGCCAGCAGTGCACAGGGGTTAGGGGCCAACGTCCTGACTTTC
CASSAQGLGANVLTF
>-|few|TRBV3-1/TRBV3-2|TRBJ2-2
TGTGCCAGCAGCCACCGGACGAACACCGGGGAGCTGTTTTTT
CASSHRTNTGELFF
>-|-|TRBV11-2|TRBJ1-3
TGTGCCAGCAGCTTAGTAGTAGGGACAGGAAACACCATATATTTT
CASSLVVGTGNTIYF